This entry lists 25 T cell receptor beta chains sequenced from one sample in a study of T cells after yellow fever vaccination. TCRdb passed the 5' RACE reads through MiXCR, listing each CDR3 protein once. This table holds under 200,000 distinct CDR3 sequences, 6% to 7.5% found once. Source: CD4+ T cells sorted from PBMCs, taken less than 6 days after the first yellow fever vaccination. Receptors originate from a man younger than 35 who received the YFV17D yellow fever vaccine.

This clonotype occurred a few times. This sequence joins TRBV5-1 and TRBJ1-1; possibly TRBD1 for D (5 bases). Germline values: CDR1 SGHRS, CDR2 YFSETQ. Trimming left V 4 bases short and J 4 bases short, with 11 bases between. This CDR3 comprises 13 residues. DNA for the CDR3: TGCGCCAGCAGCCCACCGGGGGGCACTGAAGCTTTCTTT. This encodes CASSPPGGTEAFF.

This clonotype was detected only a few times. The CDR3 DNA reads TGTGCCAGCAGCGACACAGGGGCCCGCCGGGAGACCCAGTACTTC. The encoded protein is CASSDTGARRETQYF. The genes are TRBV6-2 or TRBV6-3 and TRBJ2-5; 7 bases are a match to TRBD1. The length of the CDR3 is 15 residues. The junction had 12 bases not matched to a gene; V was cut back by 6 bases and J by 5 bases. CDR1 and CDR2 from the germline V gene are MNHEY and SVGEGT.

This clonotype was detected many times. The chain combines TRBV7-2 with TRBJ2-1, with D perhaps assigned TRBD1 or TRBD2 (6 bases each). Trimming shortened V by 2 bases and J by 4 bases, and 9 bases separated the two germline ends. The CDR3 covers 14 residues. Germline V gives CDR1 SGHTA, CDR2 FQGNSA. The CDR3 coding sequence is TGTGCCAGCAGCTTACGGGGGCCATACAATGAGCAGTTCTTC. This sequence encodes CASSLRGPYNEQFF.

This clonotype was observed at least ten times. This sequence joins TRBV12-3 or TRBV12-4 and TRBJ2-3, with D maybe TRBD1 (6 bases). The CDR3 is made up of 14 amino acids. Between the trimmed V and J ends, which lost 4 bases and 3 bases, there was a span of 11 bases. The DNA of the CDR3 is TGTGCCAGCAGTTACAGGGTGGGGACAGATACGCAGTATTTT. Translating it yields CASSYRVGTDTQYF.

Only a few counts were recorded for this clonotype. The rearrangement uses TRBV4-2 and TRBJ1-5; D call uncertain. The CDR3 is 15 amino acids. The germline V gene encodes CDR1 LGHNA and CDR2 YNFKEQ. Trimming took 1 base from V and 1 from J, leaving 8 bases between them. CDR3 sequence (DNA): TGTGCCAGCAGCCAAGTCAAGGAAAGCAATCAGCCCCAGCATTTT. Its translation is CASSQVKESNQPQHF.

This clonotype has at least ten counts. This chain joins TRBV11-2 and TRBJ2-6; D unclear. CDR1 is SGHAT, CDR2 FQNNGV, per germline. CDR3 length: 15 residues. The V end lost 2 bases, the J end lost 2 bases, and 7 bases lay between the germline ends. The CDR3 DNA sequence: TGTGCCAGCAGCTTAATGGGTGCTGGGGCCAACGTCCTGACTTTC. Encoded protein: CASSLMGAGANVLTF.

This sequence joins TRBV12-3 or TRBV12-4 and TRBJ1-2; maybe TRBD1 (5 bases). Trimming shortened V by 3 bases and J by 8 bases, and 10 bases separated the two germline ends. The length of the CDR3 is 12 residues. In DNA form, the CDR3 reads TGTGCCAGCAGTTTTTCAGGGTTAGGCTACACCTTC. Translating gives CASSFSGLGYTF.

This clonotype was seen a few times. CDR3 region: CASSLSPTPTEAFF. For the CDR3, the DNA is TGTGCCAGCAGCTTAAGTCCGACACCCACTGAAGCTTTCTTT. The chain uses TRBV11-2 and TRBJ1-1; D unclear. The V end lost 2 bases, the J end lost 4 bases, and 11 bases lay between the germline ends. In germline, CDR1 is SGHAT, CDR2 FQNNGV. The length of the CDR3 is 14 residues.

The table lists this clonotype with a few counts. The chain has TRBV10-3 and TRBJ1-2; 7 bases are a match to TRBD1. This CDR3 has 17 residues. J was trimmed by 4 bases and V by 0 bases; bases with no gene match: 11. Germline V gene sequence: CDR1 ENHRY, CDR2 SYGVKD. CDR3 region: CAISESVGGQRSYGYTF. The CDR3 DNA reads as TGTGCCATCAGTGAGTCGGTCGGGGGACAGCGGTCCTATGGCTACACCTTC.

The chain joins TRBV5-6 to TRBJ2-2; D gene uncertain. CDR1 and CDR2 from the germline V gene are SGHDT and YYEEEE. The CDR3 length is 15 residues. Deletions cut 4 bases from V and 0 bases from J, with 10 bases between. The CDR3 region is CASSPLGANTGELFF. In nucleotides, the CDR3 is TGTGCCAGCAGCCCCTTGGGTGCGAACACCGGGGAGCTGTTTTTT.

This clonotype has ten or more counts. The genes are TRBV20-1 and TRBJ2-7, with TRBD1 identical over 10 bases. With V trimmed by 5 bases and J by 8 bases, 9 bases remained unmatched. This CDR3 is 13 amino acids long. Germline V gene sequence: CDR1 DFQATT, CDR2 SNEGSKA (reference sequence). The CDR3 DNA sequence: TGCAGTGCTGGGCTGGGACAGGGGATGAAGCAGTACTTC. This encodes CSAGLGQGMKQYF.

This clonotype was picked up many times. CDR3 sequence: CASSQVGASSGNTIYF. CDR3 DNA: TGTGCCAGCAGCCAAGTCGGGGCAAGCTCTGGAAACACCATATATTTT. The chain is built from TRBV3-1 and TRBJ1-3; TRBD1 might be the D (5 bases). The V end lost 1 base, the J end lost 0 bases, and 10 bases lay between the germline ends. The CDR3 is 16 amino acids. Per the germline V gene, CDR1 is LGHDT and CDR2 is YNNKEL (reference sequence).

This clonotype showed up many times. V and J are TRBV5-1 and TRBJ2-3, with a tentative D call TRBD1 (6 bases). The germline V gene encodes CDR1 SGHRS and CDR2 YFSETQ. This CDR3 region has 14 residues. Deletions cut 2 bases from V and 3 bases from J, with 10 bases between. The CDR3 sequence: CASSFEGQTDTQYF. Here the CDR3 DNA reads TGCGCCAGCAGCTTTGAAGGACAGACAGATACGCAGTATTTT.

Many counts were recorded for this clonotype. V is TRBV7-2 and J is TRBJ2-1; D gene unclear. The V end lost 4 bases, the J end lost 4 bases, and 2 bases lay between the germline ends. The CDR3 has 11 amino acids. Germline loops: CDR1 SGHTA, CDR2 FQGNSA. CDR3 in amino acids: CASSWYNEQFF. The CDR3 DNA is TGTGCCAGCAGCTGGTACAATGAGCAGTTCTTC. Filled out from reference TRBV7-2 and TRBJ2-1, the complete variable domain reads GAGVSQSPSNKVTEKGKDVELRCDPISGHTALYWYRQSLGQGLEFLIYFQGNSAPDKSGLPSDRFSAERTGGSVSTLTIQRTQQEDSAVYLCASSWYNEQFFGPGTRLTVL.

This clonotype occurred many times. CDR3 coding DNA: TGTGCCACCAGTGATAGGGACAGGGAAAATCAGCCCCAGCATTTT. Translated, it gives CATSDRDRENQPQHF. The chain links TRBV24-1 to TRBJ1-5, with 9 bases aligning to TRBD1. The CDR3 covers 15 residues. In germline, CDR1 is KGHDR, CDR2 SFDVKD. Germline trimming cut 3 bases from V and 4 bases from J; bases unmatched to any gene: 3.

CDR3 DNA sequence: TGTGCCAGCAGCTTAACCGGGACAGGGGGTTTCTCTGGGGCCAACGTCCTGACTTTC. Translated, it gives CASSLTGTGGFSGANVLTF. The V gene is TRBV11-1, the J gene TRBJ2-6; 11 bases match TRBD1. There are 19 residues in the CDR3. V shed 2 bases, J shed 0 bases, and the junction held 6 bases outside the gene matches. CDR1 and CDR2 from the germline V gene are SGHAT and FQDESV (reference sequence).

This clonotype was picked up many times. The genes are TRBV7-3 and TRBJ2-7; perhaps TRBD1 as D (6 bases). The germline CDR1 and CDR2 sequences are SGHTA and FQGTGA. V was pared by 5 bases and J by 3 bases, with 20 bases between. The CDR3 runs 16 residues. The CDR3 here is CASSQWGTFCFYEQYF. In DNA, the CDR3 is TGTGCCAGCAGCCAATGGGGGACATTCTGTTTCTACGAGCAGTACTTC.

In this sample, this clonotype turned up a few times. The chain is built from TRBV4-2 and TRBJ2-1, with 9 bases lining up with TRBD2. The CDR3 covers 15 residues. V trimming: 3 bases; J trimming: 7 bases; junction bases outside the gene matches: 7. CDR1 and CDR2 (germline): LGHNA, YNFKEQ. The CDR3 DNA is TGTGCCAGCAGCCATGGGCGGGGGGGCCGGAATGAGCAGTTCTTC. It specifies CASSHGRGGRNEQFF.

The sample holds many counts of this clonotype. The chain is built from TRBV12-3 or TRBV12-4 and TRBJ2-1; D may correspond to TRBD1 or TRBD2 (5 bases each). Trimming took 3 bases from V and 8 from J, leaving 17 bases between them. CDR3 size: 15 residues. CDR3 loop: CASSFQGRLAYEQFF. The CDR3 DNA is TGTGCCAGCAGTTTCCAGGGACGCCTTGCTTATGAGCAGTTCTTC.

This clonotype was counted at least ten times. This sequence joins TRBV24-1 and TRBJ2-3; 9 positions match TRBD1. The length of the CDR3 is 16 residues. The trim removed 3 bases at V and 3 bases at J, leaving 6 bases unmatched. CDR1 KGHDR and CDR2 SFDVKD come from the germline V gene. CDR3 nucleotide sequence: TGTGCCACCAGTGATCCGGGACAGGGATTGACAGATACGCAGTATTTT. Translating gives CATSDPGQGLTDTQYF.

This clonotype was seen only a few times. This chain links TRBV12-3 or TRBV12-4 with TRBJ2-3; D may be TRBD1 (6 bases). Trimming took off 3 bases at V and 1 base at J, with 14 bases between the two ends. The CDR3 is made up of 16 amino acids. The CDR3 protein is CASSFAGARGTDTQYF. Written as DNA, the CDR3 is TGTGCCAGCAGTTTTGCAGGGGCGAGGGGCACAGATACGCAGTATTTT.

This clonotype was detected many times. The chain links TRBV7-9 to TRBJ2-1; 8 nucleotides align to TRBD1. Germline V CDR1 and CDR2: SEHNR, FQNEAQ (reference sequence). The length of the CDR3 is 15 residues. After removal of 7 bases from V and 2 bases from J, the junction contained 7 bases not matched to a gene. The CDR3 DNA reads TGTGCCAGCAACATAGGACAGGGTCCCTACAATGAGCAGTTCTTC. Amino acids: CASNIGQGPYNEQFF.

V gene TRBV18 combines with J gene TRBJ2-7; 8 bases agree with TRBD1. The CDR3 totals 13 residues. Germline CDR1 and CDR2: KGHSH and LQKENI. J gave up 7 bases and V 2 bases, and 4 bases lay outside the gene matches. The DNA of the CDR3 is TGTGCCAGCTCACCATCCGGACAGGGAGAGCAGTACGTC. The encoded protein is CASSPSGQGEQYV.

This clonotype was observed many times. The CDR3 sequence: CASSLQGVHTDTQYF. Here the CDR3 DNA reads TGTGCCAGCAGTCTACAGGGGGTCCACACAGATACGCAGTATTTT. The chain has TRBV6-5 and TRBJ2-3; TRBD1 matches 8 bases. V was pared by 5 bases and J by 2 bases, with 6 bases of the junction left unmatched. The CDR3 runs to 15 residues. From germline, CDR1 is MNHEY and CDR2 SVGAGI.

In this sample, this clonotype turned up many times. The germline gene is not matched at one end of the junction; a read error may be the cause. CDR3 in amino acids: CSASLQGTDTKYF. The CDR3 bases are TGCAGTGCTAGCCTTCAAGGTACAGATACGAAGTATTTT. This chain joins TRBV20-1 and TRBJ2-3; no definite D call. Germline V lookup: CDR1 DFQATT, CDR2 SNEGSKA (reference sequence). This CDR3 region has 13 residues.